This TCR beta chain is from a study of tumor and adjacent non-tumor tissue in lung cancer. Study-wide points: Top 100 clones took a larger repertoire share in normal lung.

The CDR3 is made up of 14 amino acids. V was pared by 2 bases and J by 6 bases, with 16 bases between. The germline V gene has CDR1 GTSNPN and CDR2 SVGIG (reference sequence). No cell sorting was done before RNA was extracted from the tissue. Newly diagnosed lung cancer patients had thoracic surgery in China, August–November 2014, without prior chemotherapy. Three rounds of nested PCR, following a modified ARM-PCR protocol, produced the TCRbeta library. TCRdb independently ran MiXCR on the multiplex PCR reads; one entry per CDR3 protein. The sample includes more than 90,000 distinct CDR3 sequences, about 66% seen only once; the top ten take 15% to 20%. Comment on this clonotype: The antigen remains undetermined. A read error is possible here, since a much larger clone lies one base away.

The rearrangement links TRBV30 to TRBJ1-2; no clear D. This clonotype was obtained from a man in his 60s with non-small cell lung cancer. The sequenced sample consisted of lung tumor tissue. Here the CDR3 reads CAWSSTVTRDGYTF. The CDR3 DNA sequence: TGTGCCTGGAGTTCAACCGTGACGCGAGATGGCTACACCTTC.